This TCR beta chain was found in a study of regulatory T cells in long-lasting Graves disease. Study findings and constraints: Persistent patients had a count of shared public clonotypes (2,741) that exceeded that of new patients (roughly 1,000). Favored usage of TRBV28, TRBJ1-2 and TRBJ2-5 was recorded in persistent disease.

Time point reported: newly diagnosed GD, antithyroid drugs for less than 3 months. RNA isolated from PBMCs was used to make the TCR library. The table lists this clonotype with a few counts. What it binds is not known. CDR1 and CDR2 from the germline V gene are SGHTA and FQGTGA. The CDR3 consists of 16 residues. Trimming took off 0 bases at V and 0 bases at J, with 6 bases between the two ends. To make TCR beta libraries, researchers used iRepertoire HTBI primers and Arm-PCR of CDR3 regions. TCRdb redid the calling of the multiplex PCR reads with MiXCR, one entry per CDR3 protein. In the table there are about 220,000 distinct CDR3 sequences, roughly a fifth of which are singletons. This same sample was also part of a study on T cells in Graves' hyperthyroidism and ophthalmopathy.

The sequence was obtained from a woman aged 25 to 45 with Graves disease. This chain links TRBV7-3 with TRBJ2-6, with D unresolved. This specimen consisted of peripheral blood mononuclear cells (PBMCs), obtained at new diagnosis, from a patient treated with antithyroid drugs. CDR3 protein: CASSLTPRSGANVLTF. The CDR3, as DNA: TGTGCCAGCAGCTTAACGCCGCGCTCTGGGGCCAACGTCCTGACTTTC.